These 10 T cell receptor beta chains came from one sample sequenced in a study of T-cell reconstitution after alpha-beta-depleted transplantation in children. Preparation of the TCRbeta library involved a method that used unique molecular identifiers. MiXCR was run by TCRdb on the PCR reads, yielding one entry per CDR3 protein. The top ten clones hold about 5% of a sample with approximately 230,000 distinct CDR3 sequences, 20% to 30% of them seen once. Sequencing used PBMCs, mostly from graft donor cells, obtained 360 days after TCRalphabeta/CD19-depleted stem cell transplant. The receptors were gathered from a female patient aged 2-10 years who had a stem cell transplant for congenital amegakaryocytic thrombocytopenia, so the T cells may come from the graft donor.

This clonotype has just a few counts. This chain joins TRBV20-1 and TRBJ1-3; D gene unclear. This CDR3 contains 14 residues. Germline assignment: CDR1 DFQATT and CDR2 SNEGSKA (reference sequence). The V and J ends lost 5 bases and 0 bases respectively, with 11 bases between them. For the CDR3, the DNA is TGCAGTGCTCCTGACCAAAGCTCTGGAAACACCATATATTTT. It translates to CSAPDQSSGNTIYF.

This rearrangement joins TRBV29-1 to TRBJ2-2, with 9 nucleotides matching TRBD1. Trimming removed 0 bases from V and 5 bases from J; junction bases left unmatched: 10. Germline V gene data show CDR1 as SQVTM and CDR2 as ANQGSEA. The CDR3 totals 17 residues. CDR3 nucleotides: TGCAGCGTTGAAGATTGGCCCGGGACAGGGTCTACCGGGGAGCTGTTTTTT. This codes for CSVEDWPGTGSTGELFF.

This clonotype was found many times. The CDR3 protein is CASSQDVAAGVQYF. Written as DNA, the CDR3 is TGCGCCAGCAGCCAAGATGTGGCGGCTGGAGTGCAGTACTTC. The chain is built from TRBV4-3 and TRBJ2-7; D gene unclear. The CDR3 extends over 14 amino acids. The germline CDR1 and CDR2 sequences are LGHNA and YSLEER. Trimming shortened V by 0 bases and J by 9 bases, and 15 bases separated the two germline ends.

The sample holds many counts of this clonotype. The genes are TRBV3-1 and TRBJ2-7; perhaps TRBD2 as D (5 bases). The length of the CDR3 is 11 residues. Between the trimmed V and J ends, which lost 8 bases and 3 bases, there was a span of 8 bases. Germline V lookup: CDR1 LGHDT, CDR2 YNNKEL (reference sequence). This CDR3 is CASSRDYEQYF. CDR3 sequence (DNA): TGTGCCAGCTCACGGGACTACGAGCAGTACTTC.

The V and J genes are TRBV5-5 and TRBJ2-5, with 9 bases lining up with TRBD2. After removal of 0 bases from V and 1 base from J, the junction contained 10 bases not matched to a gene. The CDR3 loop spans 18 amino acids. Germline V gene sequence: CDR1 SGHKS, CDR2 YYEKEE (reference sequence). Here the CDR3 reads CASSLGPWGRGGQETQYF. CDR3 in DNA: TGTGCCAGCAGCTTGGGTCCCTGGGGGCGGGGGGGCCAAGAGACCCAGTACTTC.

This clonotype occurred once. The chain links TRBV29-1 to TRBJ1-1, with D maybe TRBD1 (5 bases). Trimming removed 3 bases at V and 4 bases at J, with 12 bases between. The germline gives CDR1 SQVTM, CDR2 ANQGSEA. This CDR3 contains 13 residues. In DNA, the CDR3 is TGCAGCGTTGAGAGAGGGGCCGCCACTGAAGCTTTCTTT. As protein: CSVERGAATEAFF.

The gene calls are TRBV4-2 and TRBJ2-7; D is tentatively TRBD1 or TRBD2 (5 bases each). Trimming stripped 4 bases from V and 4 bases from J, with 20 bases between. Germline V gene lookup returns CDR1 LGHNA and CDR2 YNFKEQ. The CDR3 spans 16 residues. The CDR3 loop is CASSRAVGDHQYEQYF. The CDR3, as DNA: TGTGCCAGCAGCCGGGCAGTGGGGGACCACCAATACGAGCAGTACTTC.

This clonotype showed up just once. Being one base from a much bigger clone, this may be a read error. The final CDR3 position lacks the conserved phenylalanine or tryptophan, pointing to a likely read error. The CDR3 DNA follows: TGTGCCAGCATCAGGGACCAGACGGCGAGCGATTACAATGAGCAGTTCTTA. It encodes CASIRDQTASDYNEQFL. The rearrangement links TRBV4-2 to TRBJ2-1; tentatively, D is TRBD1 or TRBD2 (5 bases each). From germline, CDR1 is LGHNA and CDR2 YNFKEQ. The length of the CDR3 is 17 residues. V dropped 7 bases and J dropped 4 bases, with 23 bases sitting between them.

This clonotype was counted a few times. The chain combines TRBV4-1 with TRBJ2-3; D is ambiguous. CDR3 length: 14 residues. Trimming removed 4 bases at V and 5 bases at J, with 13 bases between. Germline loops: CDR1 MGHRA, CDR2 YSYEKL. The CDR3 nucleotides read TGCGCCAGCAGCCGAGAAACGACACTAGATACGCAGTATTTT. Translated: CASSRETTLDTQYF.

This clonotype was seen at least ten times. The rearrangement joins TRBV3-1 to TRBJ2-4; D is uncertain. Germline V CDR1 and CDR2: LGHDT, YNNKEL (reference sequence). With 2 bases removed from V and 6 bases from J, the gap between germline ends came to 14 bases. The CDR3 extends over 15 amino acids. The CDR3 region is CASSQTLYLANIQYF. CDR3 in DNA: TGTGCCAGCAGCCAAACGCTATACCTGGCAAACATTCAGTACTTC.